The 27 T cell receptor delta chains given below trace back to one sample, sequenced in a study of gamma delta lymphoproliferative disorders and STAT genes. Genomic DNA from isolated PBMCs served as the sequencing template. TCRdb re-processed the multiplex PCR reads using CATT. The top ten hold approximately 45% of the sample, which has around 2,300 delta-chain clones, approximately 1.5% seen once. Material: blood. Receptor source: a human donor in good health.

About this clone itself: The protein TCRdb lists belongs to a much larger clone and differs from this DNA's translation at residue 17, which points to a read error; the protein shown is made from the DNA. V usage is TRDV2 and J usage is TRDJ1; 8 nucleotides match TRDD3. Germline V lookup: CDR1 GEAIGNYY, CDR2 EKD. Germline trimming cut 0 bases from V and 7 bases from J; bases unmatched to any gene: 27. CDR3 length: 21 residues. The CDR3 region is CACDTIGRRPSSGGEGGKLIF. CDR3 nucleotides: TGTGCCTGTGACACCATCGGGCGTAGGCCATCTTCTGGGGGAGAGGGCGGTAAACTCATCTTT.

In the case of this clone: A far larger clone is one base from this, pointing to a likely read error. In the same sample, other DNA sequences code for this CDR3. The CDR3 sequence: CALGLIRVGYLYLGYMGTITTDKLIF. CDR3 DNA: TGTGCTCTTGGTCTTATTAGGGTGGGATACCTCTACCTGGGGTATATGGGAACTATTACGACCGATAAACTCATCTTT. The rearrangement links TRDV1 to TRDJ1, with TRDD3 matching 7 bases. With 6 bases clipped from V and 2 bases from J, the junction kept 42 bases outside the gene matches. The CDR3 extends over 26 amino acids. Germline V gene data show CDR1 as TSWWSYY and CDR2 as QGS.

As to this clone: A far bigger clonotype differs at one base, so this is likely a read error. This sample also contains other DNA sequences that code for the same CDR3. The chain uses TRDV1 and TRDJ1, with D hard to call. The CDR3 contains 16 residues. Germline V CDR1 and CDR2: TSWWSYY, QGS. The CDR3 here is CALGDLEGRGTDKLIF. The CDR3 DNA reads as TGTGCTCTTGGGGATCTAGAAGGCCGGGGCACCGATAAGCTCATCTTT.

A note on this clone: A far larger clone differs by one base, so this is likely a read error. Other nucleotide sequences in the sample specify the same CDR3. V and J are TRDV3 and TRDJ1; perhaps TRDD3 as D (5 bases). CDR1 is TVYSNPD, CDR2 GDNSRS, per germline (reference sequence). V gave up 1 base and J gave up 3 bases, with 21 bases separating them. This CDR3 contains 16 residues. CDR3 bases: TGTGCCTTTACGAATGCGGGCGATACACTGCCCGATAAACTCATCTTT. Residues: CAFTNAGDTLPDKLIF. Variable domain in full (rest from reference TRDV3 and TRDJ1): CDKVTQSSPDQTVASGSEVVLLCTYDTVYSNPDLFWYRIRPDYSFQFVFYGDNSRSEGADFTQGRFSVKHILTQKAFHLVISPVRTEDSATYYCAFTNAGDTLPDKLIFGKGTRVTVEP.

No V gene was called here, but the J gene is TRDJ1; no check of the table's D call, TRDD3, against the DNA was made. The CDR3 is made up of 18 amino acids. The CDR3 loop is CAPGEKDWGIRYTDKLIF. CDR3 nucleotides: TGTGCTCCTGGGGAAAAAGACTGGGGGATCAGGTACACCGATAAACTCATCTTT.

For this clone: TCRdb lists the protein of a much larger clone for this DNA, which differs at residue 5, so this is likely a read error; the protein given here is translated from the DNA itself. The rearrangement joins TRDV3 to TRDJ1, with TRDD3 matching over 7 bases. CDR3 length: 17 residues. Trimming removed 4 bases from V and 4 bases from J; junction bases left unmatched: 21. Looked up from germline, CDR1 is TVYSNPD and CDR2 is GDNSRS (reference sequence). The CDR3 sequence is CASNTPHKWGTDDKLIF. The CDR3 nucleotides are TGTGCCTCTAACACCCCCCATAAGTGGGGGACCGACGATAAACTCATCTTT.

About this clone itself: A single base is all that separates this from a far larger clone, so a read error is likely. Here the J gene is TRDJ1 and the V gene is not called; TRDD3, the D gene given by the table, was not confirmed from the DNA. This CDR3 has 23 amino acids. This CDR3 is CALGELTTYWGIRVFSPPDKLIF. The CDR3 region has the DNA TGTGCTCTTGGGGAACTTACGACTTACTGGGGGATACGCGTATTCTCTCCCCCCGATAAACTCATCTTT.

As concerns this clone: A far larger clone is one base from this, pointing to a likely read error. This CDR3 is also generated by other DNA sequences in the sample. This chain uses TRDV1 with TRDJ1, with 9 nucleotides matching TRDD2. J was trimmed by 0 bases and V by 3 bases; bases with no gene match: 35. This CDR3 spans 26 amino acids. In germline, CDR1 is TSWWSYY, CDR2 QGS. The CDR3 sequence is CALGERIERAFLRYLGATSYTDKLIF. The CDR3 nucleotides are TGTGCTCTTGGGGAGAGGATTGAGAGGGCCTTCCTACGCTACTTGGGGGCTACTTCCTACACCGATAAACTCATCTTT.

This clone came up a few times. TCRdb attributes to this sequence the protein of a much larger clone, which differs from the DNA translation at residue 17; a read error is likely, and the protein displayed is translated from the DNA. The CDR3 reads CALGEPLLTRTGGYAKELYTDKLIF. The CDR3 DNA sequence: TGTGCTCTTGGGGAACCGTTACTAACCCGTACTGGGGGATACGCGAAGGAGCTCTACACCGATAAACTCATCTTT. The rearrangement links TRDV1 to TRDJ1; TRDD3 aligns across 13 bases. The V segment lost 1 base and the J segment 0 bases; nucleotides outside the gene matches: 26. The CDR3 spans 25 residues. From germline, CDR1 is TSWWSYY and CDR2 QGS.

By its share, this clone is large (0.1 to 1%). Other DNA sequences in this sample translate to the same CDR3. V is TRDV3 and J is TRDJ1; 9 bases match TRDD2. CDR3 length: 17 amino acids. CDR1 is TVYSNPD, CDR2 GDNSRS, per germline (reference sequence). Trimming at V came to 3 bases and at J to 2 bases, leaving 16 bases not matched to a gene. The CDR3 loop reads CALTTPPSYTITDKLIF. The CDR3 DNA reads TGTGCCTTAACCACCCCGCCTTCCTACACTATTACCGATAAACTCATCTTT.

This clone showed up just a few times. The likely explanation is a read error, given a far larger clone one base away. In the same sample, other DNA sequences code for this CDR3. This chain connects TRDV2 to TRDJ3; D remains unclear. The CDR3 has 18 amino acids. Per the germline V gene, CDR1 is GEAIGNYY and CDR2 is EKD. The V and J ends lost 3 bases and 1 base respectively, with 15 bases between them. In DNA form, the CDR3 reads TGTGCCTGTGACCCCGCCGGGGTTGAATCCTGGGACACCCGACAGATGTTTTTC. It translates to CACDPAGVESWDTRQMFF.

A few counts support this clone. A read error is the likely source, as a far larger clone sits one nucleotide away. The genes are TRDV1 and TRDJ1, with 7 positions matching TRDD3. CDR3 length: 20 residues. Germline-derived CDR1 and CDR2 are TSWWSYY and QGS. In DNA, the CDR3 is TGTGCTCCTGGGGAATGGGGCGTCGGACGTGGGGGACCGTACACCGATAAACTCATCTTT. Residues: CAPGEWGVGRGGPYTDKLIF.

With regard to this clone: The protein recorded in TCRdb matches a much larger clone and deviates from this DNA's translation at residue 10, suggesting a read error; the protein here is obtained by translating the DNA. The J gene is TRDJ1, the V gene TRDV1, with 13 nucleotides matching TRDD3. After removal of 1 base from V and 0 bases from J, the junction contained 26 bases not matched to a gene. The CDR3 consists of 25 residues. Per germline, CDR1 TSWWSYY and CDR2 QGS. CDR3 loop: CALGEPLLTHTGGYAKKLYTDKLIF. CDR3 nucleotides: TGTGCTCTTGGGGAACCGTTACTAACCCATACTGGGGGATACGCGAAGAAGCTCTACACCGATAAACTCATCTTT.

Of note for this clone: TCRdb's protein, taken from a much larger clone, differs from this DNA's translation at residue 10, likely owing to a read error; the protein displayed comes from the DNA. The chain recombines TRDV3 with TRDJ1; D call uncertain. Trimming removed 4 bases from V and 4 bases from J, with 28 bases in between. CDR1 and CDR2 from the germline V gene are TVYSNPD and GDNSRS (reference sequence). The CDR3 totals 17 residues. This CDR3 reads CASNPPHKWETDDKLIF. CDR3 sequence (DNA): TGTGCCTCTAACCCCCCCCATAAGTGGGAGACCGACGATAAACTCATCTTT.

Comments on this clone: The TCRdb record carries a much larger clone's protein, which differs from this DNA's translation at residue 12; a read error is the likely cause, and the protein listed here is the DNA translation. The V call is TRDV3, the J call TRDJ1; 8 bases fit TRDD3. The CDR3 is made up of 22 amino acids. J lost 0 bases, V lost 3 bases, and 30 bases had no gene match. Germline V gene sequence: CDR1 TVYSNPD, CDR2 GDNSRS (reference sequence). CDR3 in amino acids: CALPYPLTGGPLIEEYTDKLIF. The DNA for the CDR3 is TGTGCCTTGCCCTATCCTTTGACTGGGGGGCCTCTAATAGAGGAGTACACCGATAAACTCATCTTT.

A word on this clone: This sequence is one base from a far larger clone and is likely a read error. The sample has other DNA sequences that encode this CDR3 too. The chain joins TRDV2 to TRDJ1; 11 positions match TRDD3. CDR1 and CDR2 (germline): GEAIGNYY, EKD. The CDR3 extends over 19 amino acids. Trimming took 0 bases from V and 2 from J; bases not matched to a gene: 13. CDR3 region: CACDTILGGYARETDKLIF. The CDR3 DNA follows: TGTGCCTGTGACACCATTCTTGGGGGATACGCGAGGGAGACCGATAAACTCATCTTT.

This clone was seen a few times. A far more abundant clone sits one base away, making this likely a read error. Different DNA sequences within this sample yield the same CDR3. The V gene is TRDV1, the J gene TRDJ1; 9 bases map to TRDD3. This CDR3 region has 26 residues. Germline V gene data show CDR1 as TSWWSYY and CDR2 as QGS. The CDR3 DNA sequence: TGTGCCCTTGGGGAAGGACTCCTTCTTCCCTCCTTCGGGGGGGGGATACCAAACTGGAGGACCGATAAACTCATCTTT. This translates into CALGEGLLLPSFGGGIPNWRTDKLIF.

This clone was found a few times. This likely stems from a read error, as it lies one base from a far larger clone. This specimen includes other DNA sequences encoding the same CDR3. The CDR3 here is CAFLGDTLTAQLFF. As DNA, the CDR3 is TGTGCCTTCTTAGGGGATACTTTGACAGCACAACTCTTCTTT. J is TRDJ2 and V is TRDV3; 7 nucleotides match TRDD3. Per germline, CDR1 TVYSNPD and CDR2 GDNSRS (reference sequence). Unmatched junction bases numbered 4, after V lost 3 bases and J lost 0 bases. The length of the CDR3 is 14 residues.

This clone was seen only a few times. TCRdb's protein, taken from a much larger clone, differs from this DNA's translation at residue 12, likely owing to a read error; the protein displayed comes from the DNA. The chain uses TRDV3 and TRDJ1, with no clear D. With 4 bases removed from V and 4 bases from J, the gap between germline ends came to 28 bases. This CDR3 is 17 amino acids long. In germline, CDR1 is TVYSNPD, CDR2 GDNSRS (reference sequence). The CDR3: CASIYPQGAVYIDKLIF. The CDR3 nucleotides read TGTGCCTCCATCTACCCTCAGGGTGCTGTGTACATCGATAAACTCATCTTT.

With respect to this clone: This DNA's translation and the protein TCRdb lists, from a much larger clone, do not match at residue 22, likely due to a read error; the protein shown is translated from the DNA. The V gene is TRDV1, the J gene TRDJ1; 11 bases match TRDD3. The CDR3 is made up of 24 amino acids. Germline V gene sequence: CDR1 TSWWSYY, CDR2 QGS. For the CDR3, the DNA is TGTGCTCTTGGGGAACTATTGTTCTACGCACTTAGTGGGGGATACGCAGTGTACACCGATAAACCCATCTTT. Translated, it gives CALGELLFYALSGGYAVYTDKPIF.

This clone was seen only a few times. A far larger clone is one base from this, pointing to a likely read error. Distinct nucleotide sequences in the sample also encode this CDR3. The CDR3 region is CALVGTGGLSDKLIF. CDR3 nucleotide sequence: TGTGCCCTCGTCGGTACTGGGGGATTGTCCGATAAACTAATCTTT. The chain uses TRDV3 and TRDJ1, with 10 bases identical to TRDD3. The germline V gene has CDR1 TVYSNPD and CDR2 GDNSRS (reference sequence). The CDR3 loop spans 15 amino acids. Variable domain in full (rest from reference TRDV3 and TRDJ1): CDKVTQSSPDQTVASGSEVVLLCTYDTVYSNPDLFWYRIRPDYSFQFVFYGDNSRSEGADFTQGRFSVKHILTQKAFHLVISPVRTEDSATYYCALVGTGGLSDKLIFGKGTRVTVEP.

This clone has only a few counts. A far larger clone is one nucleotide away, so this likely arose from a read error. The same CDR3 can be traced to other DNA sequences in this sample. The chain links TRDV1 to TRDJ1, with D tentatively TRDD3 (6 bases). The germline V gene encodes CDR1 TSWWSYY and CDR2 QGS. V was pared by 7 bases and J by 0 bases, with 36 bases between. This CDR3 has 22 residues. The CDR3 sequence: CALAPSFFPGIRVDPYTDKLIF. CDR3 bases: TGTGCTCTTGCCCCCTCCTTTTTTCCGGGGATTAGGGTGGACCCTTACACCGATAAACTCATCTTT.

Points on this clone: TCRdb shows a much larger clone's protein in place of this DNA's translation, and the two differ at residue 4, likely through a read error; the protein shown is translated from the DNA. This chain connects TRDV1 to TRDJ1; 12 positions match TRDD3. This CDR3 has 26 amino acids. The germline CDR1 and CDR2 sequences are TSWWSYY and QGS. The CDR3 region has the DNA TGTGCTCTTAGGGAAAGCCCCCTGATCCACTTTCCGCCACTGGGGGATACCCATTTGTACACCGATAAACTCATCTTT. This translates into CALRESPLIHFPPLGDTHLYTDKLIF.

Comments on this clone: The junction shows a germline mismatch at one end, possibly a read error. The CDR3 DNA is TGTGCCTGTGACACCTTGGGGATAGGGGGGATCACCGATGAACTCATCTTT. As protein: CACDTLGIGGITDELIF. The rearrangement uses TRDV2 and TRDJ1; 7 positions agree with TRDD3. The CDR3 contains 17 residues. Per the germline V gene, CDR1 is GEAIGNYY and CDR2 is EKD.

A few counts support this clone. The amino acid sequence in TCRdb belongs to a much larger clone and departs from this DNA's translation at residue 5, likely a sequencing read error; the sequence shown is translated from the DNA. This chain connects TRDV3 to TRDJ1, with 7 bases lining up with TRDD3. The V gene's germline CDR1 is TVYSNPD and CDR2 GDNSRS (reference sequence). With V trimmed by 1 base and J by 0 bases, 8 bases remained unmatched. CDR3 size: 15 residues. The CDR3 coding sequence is TGTGCCTTTACAGACCCCGGGGGATACACCGATAAACTCATCTTT. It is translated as CAFTDPGGYTDKLIF.

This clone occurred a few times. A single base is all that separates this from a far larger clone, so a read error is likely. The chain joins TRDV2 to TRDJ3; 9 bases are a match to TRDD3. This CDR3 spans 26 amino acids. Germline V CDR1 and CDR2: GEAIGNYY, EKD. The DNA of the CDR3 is TGTGCCCGTGACCCCGCAACCCCTACTGGGGGACTCGGGAGACTGACTAGCTCCTGGGACACCCGACAGATGTTTTTC. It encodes CARDPATPTGGLGRLTSSWDTRQMFF.

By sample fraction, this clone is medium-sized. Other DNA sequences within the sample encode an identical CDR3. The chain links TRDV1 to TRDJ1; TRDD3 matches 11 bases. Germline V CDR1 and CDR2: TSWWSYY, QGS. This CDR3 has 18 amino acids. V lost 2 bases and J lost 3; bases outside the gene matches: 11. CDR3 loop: CALGESVLGDMGSDKLIF. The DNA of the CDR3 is TGTGCTCTTGGGGAATCCGTACTGGGGGATATGGGGTCCGATAAACTCATCTTT.